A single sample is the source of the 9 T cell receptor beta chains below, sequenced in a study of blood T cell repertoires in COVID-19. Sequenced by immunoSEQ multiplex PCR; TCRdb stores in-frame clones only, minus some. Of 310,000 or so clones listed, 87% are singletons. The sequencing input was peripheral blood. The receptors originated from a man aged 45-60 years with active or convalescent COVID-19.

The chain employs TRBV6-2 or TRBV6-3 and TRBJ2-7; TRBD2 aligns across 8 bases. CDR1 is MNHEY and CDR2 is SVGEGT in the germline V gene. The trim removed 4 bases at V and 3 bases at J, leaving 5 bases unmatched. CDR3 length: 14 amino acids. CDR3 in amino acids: CASSFGGGSYEQYF. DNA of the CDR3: TGTGCCAGCAGTTTTGGCGGGGGGAGCTACGAGCAGTACTTC.

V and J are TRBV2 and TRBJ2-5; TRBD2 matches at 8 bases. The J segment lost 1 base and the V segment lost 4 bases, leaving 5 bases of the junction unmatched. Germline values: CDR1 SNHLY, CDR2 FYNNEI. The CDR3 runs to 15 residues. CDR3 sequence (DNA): TGTGCCAGCAGTGGCCTAGCGGGTAGCCAAGAGACCCAGTACTTC. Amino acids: CASSGLAGSQETQYF. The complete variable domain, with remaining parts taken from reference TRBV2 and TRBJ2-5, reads EPEVTQTPSHQVTQMGQEVILRCVPISNHLYFYWYRQILGQKVEFLVSFYNNEISEKSEIFDDQFSVERPDGSNFTLKIRSTKLEDSAMYFCASSGLAGSQETQYFGPGTRLLVL.

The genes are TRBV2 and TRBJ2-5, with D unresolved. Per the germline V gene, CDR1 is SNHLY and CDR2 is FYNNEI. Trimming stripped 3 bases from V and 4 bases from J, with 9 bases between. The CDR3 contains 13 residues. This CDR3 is CASSELSRETQYF. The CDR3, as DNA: TGTGCCAGCAGTGAGCTATCAAGAGAGACCCAGTACTTC.

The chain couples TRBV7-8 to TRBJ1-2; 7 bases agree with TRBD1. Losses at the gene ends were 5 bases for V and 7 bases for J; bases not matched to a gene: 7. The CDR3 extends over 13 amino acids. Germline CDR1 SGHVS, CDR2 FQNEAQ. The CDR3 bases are TGTGCCAGCAGCCCAACCCGGGACAGTGGCTACACCTTC. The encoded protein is CASSPTRDSGYTF.

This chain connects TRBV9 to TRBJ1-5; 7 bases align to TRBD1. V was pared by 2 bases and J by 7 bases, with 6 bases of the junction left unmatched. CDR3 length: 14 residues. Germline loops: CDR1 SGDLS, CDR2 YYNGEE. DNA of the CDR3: TGTGCCAGCAGCGTGACAGGGAATACACAGCCCCAGCATTTT. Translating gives CASSVTGNTQPQHF.

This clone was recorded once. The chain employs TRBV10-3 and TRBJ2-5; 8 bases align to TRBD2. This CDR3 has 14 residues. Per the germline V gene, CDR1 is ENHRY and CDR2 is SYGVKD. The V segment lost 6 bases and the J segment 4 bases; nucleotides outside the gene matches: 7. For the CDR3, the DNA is TGTGCCATCAGGAAAGAGCTAGCGGGAGAGACCCAGTACTTC. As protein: CAIRKELAGETQYF.

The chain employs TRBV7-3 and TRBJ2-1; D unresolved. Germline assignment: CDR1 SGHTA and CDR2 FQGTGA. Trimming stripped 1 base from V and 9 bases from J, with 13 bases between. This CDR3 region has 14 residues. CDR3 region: CASSLRRGQGEQFF. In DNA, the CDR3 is TGTGCCAGCAGCTTAAGGCGTGGGCAAGGTGAGCAGTTCTTC.

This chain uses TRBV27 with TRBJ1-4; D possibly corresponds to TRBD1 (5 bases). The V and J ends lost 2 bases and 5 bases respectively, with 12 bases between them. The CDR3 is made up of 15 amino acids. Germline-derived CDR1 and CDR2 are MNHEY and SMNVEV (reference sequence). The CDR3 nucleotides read TGTGCCAGCAGTTTAGTAGGGGCCCGAAATGAAAAACTGTTTTTT. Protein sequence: CASSLVGARNEKLFF.

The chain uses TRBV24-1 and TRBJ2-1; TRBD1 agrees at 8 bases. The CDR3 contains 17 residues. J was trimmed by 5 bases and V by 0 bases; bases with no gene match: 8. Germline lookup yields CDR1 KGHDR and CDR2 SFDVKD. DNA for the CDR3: TGTGCCACCAGTGATTTGCAATCGGCAGGGGGCCACAATGAGCAGTTCTTC. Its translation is CATSDLQSAGGHNEQFF.